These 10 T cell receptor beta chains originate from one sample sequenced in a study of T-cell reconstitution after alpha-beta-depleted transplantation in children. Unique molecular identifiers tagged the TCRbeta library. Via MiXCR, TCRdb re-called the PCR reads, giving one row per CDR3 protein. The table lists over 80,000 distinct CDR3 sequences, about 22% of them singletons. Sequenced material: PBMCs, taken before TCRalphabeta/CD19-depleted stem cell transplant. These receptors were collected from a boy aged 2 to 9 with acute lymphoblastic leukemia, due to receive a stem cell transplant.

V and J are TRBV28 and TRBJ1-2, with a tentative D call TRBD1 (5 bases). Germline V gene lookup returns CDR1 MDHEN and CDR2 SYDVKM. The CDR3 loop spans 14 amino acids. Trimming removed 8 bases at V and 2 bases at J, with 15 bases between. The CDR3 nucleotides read TGTGCCAGCCTAGGCGGGGACGGGAACTATGGCTACACCTTC. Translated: CASLGGDGNYGYTF.

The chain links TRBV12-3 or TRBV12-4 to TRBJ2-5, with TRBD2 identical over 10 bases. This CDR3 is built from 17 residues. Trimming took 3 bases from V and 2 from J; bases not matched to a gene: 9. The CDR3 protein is CASSFRTSGGPQETQYF. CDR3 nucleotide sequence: TGTGCCAGCAGTTTTCGGACTAGCGGAGGGCCGCAAGAGACCCAGTACTTC.

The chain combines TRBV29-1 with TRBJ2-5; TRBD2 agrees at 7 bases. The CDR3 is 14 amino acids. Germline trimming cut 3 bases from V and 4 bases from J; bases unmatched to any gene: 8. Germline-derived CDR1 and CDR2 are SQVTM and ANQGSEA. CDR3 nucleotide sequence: TGCAGCGTTGAGCGTCTAGCGGAGGGAGAGACCCAGTACTTC. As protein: CSVERLAEGETQYF.

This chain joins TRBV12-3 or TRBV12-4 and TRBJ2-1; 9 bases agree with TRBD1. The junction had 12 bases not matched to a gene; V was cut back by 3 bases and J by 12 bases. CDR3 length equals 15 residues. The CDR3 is CASSLGQGLAMRQFF. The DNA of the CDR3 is TGTGCCAGCAGTTTGGGACAGGGATTAGCAATGAGGCAGTTCTTC.

The CDR3 DNA is TGTGCCAGCAGCTTGGGACAGGGGCTGGAGACCCAGTACTTC. Encoded protein: CASSLGQGLETQYF. This chain links TRBV11-2 with TRBJ2-5; 10 nucleotides line up with TRBD1. CDR3 length: 14 residues. V lost 3 bases and J lost 5; bases outside the gene matches: 3. From germline, CDR1 is SGHAT and CDR2 FQNNGV.

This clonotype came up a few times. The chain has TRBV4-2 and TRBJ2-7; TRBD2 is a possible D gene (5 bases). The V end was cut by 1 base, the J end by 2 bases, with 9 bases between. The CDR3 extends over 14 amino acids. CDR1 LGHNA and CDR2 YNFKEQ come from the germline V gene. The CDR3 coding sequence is TGTGCCAGCAGCCAAGCAAGCGGCCCCTACGAGCAGTACTTC. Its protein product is CASSQASGPYEQYF.

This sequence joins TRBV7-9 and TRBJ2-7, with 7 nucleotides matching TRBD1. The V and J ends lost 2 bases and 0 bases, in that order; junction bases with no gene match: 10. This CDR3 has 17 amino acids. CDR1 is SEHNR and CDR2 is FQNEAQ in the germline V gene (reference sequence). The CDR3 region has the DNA TGTGCCAGCAGCTTATTCCCGGGACAGCAGAGCTCCTACGAGCAGTACTTC. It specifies CASSLFPGQQSSYEQYF.

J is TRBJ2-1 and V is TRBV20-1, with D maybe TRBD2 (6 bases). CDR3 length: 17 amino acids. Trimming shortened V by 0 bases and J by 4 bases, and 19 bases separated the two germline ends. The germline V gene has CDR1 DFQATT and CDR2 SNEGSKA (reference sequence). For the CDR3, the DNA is TGCAGTGCTAGAGATTACAGCGGAGGGGCCGGATACAATGAGCAGTTCTTC. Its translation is CSARDYSGGAGYNEQFF.

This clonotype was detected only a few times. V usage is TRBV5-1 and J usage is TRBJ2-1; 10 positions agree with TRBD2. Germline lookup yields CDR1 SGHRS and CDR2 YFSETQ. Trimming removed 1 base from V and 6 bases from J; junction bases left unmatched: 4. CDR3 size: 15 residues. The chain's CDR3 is CASSLRASGGNEQFF. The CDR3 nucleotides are TGCGCCAGCAGCTTGCGGGCTAGCGGGGGCAATGAGCAGTTCTTC.

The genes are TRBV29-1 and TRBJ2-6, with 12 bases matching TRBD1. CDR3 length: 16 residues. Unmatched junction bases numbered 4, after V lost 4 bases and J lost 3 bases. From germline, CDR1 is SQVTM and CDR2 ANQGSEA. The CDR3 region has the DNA TGCAGCGTTGGGGGACAGGGGGCGGGTGGGGCCAACGTCCTGACTTTC. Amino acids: CSVGGQGAGGANVLTF.